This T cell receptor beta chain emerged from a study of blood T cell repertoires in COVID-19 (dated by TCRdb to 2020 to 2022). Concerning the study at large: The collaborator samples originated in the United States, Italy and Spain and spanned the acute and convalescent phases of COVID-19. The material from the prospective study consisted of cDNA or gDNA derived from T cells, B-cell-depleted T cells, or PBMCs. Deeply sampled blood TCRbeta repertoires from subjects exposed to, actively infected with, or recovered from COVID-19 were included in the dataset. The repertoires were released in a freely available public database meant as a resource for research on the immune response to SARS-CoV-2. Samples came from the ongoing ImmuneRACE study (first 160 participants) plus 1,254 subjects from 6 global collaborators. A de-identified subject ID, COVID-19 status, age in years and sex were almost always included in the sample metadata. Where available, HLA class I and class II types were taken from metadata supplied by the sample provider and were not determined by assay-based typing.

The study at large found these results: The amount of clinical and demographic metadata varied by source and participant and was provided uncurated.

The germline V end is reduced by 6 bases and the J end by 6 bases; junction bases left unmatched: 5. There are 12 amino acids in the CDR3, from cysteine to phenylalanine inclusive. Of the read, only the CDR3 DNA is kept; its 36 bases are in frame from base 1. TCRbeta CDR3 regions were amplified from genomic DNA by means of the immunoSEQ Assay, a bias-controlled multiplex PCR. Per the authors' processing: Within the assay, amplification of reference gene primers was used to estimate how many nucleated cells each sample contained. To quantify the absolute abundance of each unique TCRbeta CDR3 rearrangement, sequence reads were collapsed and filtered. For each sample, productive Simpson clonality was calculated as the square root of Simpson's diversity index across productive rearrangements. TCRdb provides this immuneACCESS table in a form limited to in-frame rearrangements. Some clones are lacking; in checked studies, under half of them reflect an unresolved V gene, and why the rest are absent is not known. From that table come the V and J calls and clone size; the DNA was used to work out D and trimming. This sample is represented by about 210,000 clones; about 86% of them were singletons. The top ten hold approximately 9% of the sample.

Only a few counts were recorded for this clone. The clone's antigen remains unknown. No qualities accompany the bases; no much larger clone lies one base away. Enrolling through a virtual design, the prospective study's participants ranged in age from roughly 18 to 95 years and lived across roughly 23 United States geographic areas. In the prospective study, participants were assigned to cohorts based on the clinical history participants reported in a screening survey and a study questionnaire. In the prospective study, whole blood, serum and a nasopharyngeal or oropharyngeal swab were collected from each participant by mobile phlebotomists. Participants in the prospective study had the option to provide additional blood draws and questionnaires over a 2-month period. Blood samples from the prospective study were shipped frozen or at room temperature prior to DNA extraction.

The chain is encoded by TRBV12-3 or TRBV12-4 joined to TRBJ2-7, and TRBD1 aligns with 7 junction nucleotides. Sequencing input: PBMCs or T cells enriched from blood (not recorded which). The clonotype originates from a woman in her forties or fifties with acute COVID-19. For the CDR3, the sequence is CASRGQAGEQYF. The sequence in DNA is TGTGCCAGCAGAGGACAGGCGGGCGAGCAGTACTTC.